The rows below give T cell receptor beta chains drawn from one sample of a study of blood T cell repertoires in COVID-19. The assay was immunoSEQ multiplex PCR, and TCRdb's table has in-frame clones only and misses some. The sample consists of about 250,000 clones, about 90% of them appearing once. Sequencing used PBMCs or T cells enriched from blood (not recorded which). The receptors originated from a woman aged 18-35 years who had recovered from COVID-19. CDR3s include the opening cysteine and the closing phenylalanine or tryptophan. The order of the fields is CDR3 length, V gene, J gene, D gene, clone size, CDR3 DNA, CDR3 protein. The D gene is left open where the match is weak. Part of the rows lack a size; the others show once, few, many or a class for expanded clones.

CDR3 length: 13
V gene: TRBV19
J gene: TRBJ1-6
D gene: NA
clone size: NA
CDR3 DNA: TGTGCCAGTAGTATGGGGAGATATTCACCCCTCCACTTT
CDR3 protein: CASSMGRYSPLHF

CDR3 length: 13
V gene: TRBV7-2
J gene: TRBJ1-4
D gene: NA
clone size: NA
CDR3 DNA: TGTGCCAGCAGTTCCCGACAGGCCTTAAAACTGTTTTTT
CDR3 protein: CASSSRQALKLFF

CDR3 length: 17
V gene: TRBV4-1
J gene: TRBJ2-3
D gene: TRBD2
clone size: NA
CDR3 DNA: TGCGCCAGCAGCCAAGATTCGGCTAGCGGGGGGCGGGATACGCAGTATTTT
CDR3 protein: CASSQDSASGGRDTQYF

CDR3 length: 11
V gene: TRBV28
J gene: TRBJ1-2
D gene: NA
clone size: NA
CDR3 DNA: TGTGCCAGCAGTACGAGGGTGGGCTACACCTTC
CDR3 protein: CASSTRVGYTF

CDR3 length: 16
V gene: TRBV6-6
J gene: TRBJ2-7
D gene: TRBD2
clone size: NA
CDR3 DNA: TGTGCCAGCAGTTACTCTGCGGGAGGGCCCTCCTACGAGCAGTACTTC
CDR3 protein: CASSYSAGGPSYEQYF

CDR3 length: 15
V gene: TRBV11-2
J gene: TRBJ1-2
D gene: NA
clone size: NA
CDR3 DNA: TGTGCCAGCAGCTTAGTGGAGTTCCTGAACTATGGCTACACCTTC
CDR3 protein: CASSLVEFLNYGYTF

CDR3 length: 16
V gene: TRBV13
J gene: TRBJ2-7
D gene: NA
clone size: NA
CDR3 DNA: TGTGCCAGCAGCCCCGAAAAGGACAAGCCAGTGGATGCGCAGTACTTC
CDR3 protein: CASSPEKDKPVDAQYF

CDR3 length: 15
V gene: TRBV6-2/TRBV6-3
J gene: TRBJ2-2
D gene: TRBD1
clone size: NA
CDR3 DNA: TGTGCCAGCAGCGAAGGACAGGGGTACACCGGGGAGCTGTTTTTT
CDR3 protein: CASSEGQGYTGELFF

CDR3 length: 15
V gene: TRBV6-2/TRBV6-3
J gene: TRBJ2-2
D gene: TRBD1
clone size: NA
CDR3 DNA: TGTGCCAGCAGTTTTGACAGGGGTCGTACCGGGGAGCTGTTTTTT
CDR3 protein: CASSFDRGRTGELFF

CDR3 length: 13
V gene: TRBV2
J gene: TRBJ2-5
D gene: NA
clone size: NA
CDR3 DNA: TGTGCCAGCCGGCTCACAGGGAGAGAGACCCAGTACTTC
CDR3 protein: CASRLTGRETQYF

CDR3 length: 18
V gene: TRBV18
J gene: TRBJ1-6
D gene: TRBD1
clone size: NA
CDR3 DNA: TGTGCCAGCTCACCACCCCCAGAGGGGGCGGTTTGGGATTCACCCCTCCACTTT
CDR3 protein: CASSPPPEGAVWDSPLHF

CDR3 length: 17
V gene: TRBV3-1/TRBV3-2
J gene: TRBJ2-2
D gene: TRBD2
clone size: NA
CDR3 DNA: TGTGCCAGCAGTCCACCTCTAGCGGCGTCGAACACCGGGGAGCTGTTTTTT
CDR3 protein: CASSPPLAASNTGELFF

CDR3 length: 16
V gene: TRBV19
J gene: TRBJ1-2
D gene: TRBD1
clone size: NA
CDR3 DNA: TGTGCCAGTAGTAGGGCAGGGGGGAGGAAGATGTATGGCTACACCTTC
CDR3 protein: CASSRAGGRKMYGYTF

CDR3 length: 15
V gene: TRBV5-1
J gene: TRBJ2-5
D gene: TRBD2
clone size: NA
CDR3 DNA: TGCGCCAGCAGCCCGACTAGCGGGAACCAAGAGACCCAGTACTTC
CDR3 protein: CASSPTSGNQETQYF

CDR3 length: 14
V gene: TRBV3-1/TRBV3-2
J gene: TRBJ1-2
D gene: TRBD1
clone size: once
CDR3 DNA: TGTGCCAGCAGCCAGGCATGGGACAGGGCCGGCTACACCTTC
CDR3 protein: CASSQAWDRAGYTF

CDR3 length: 12
V gene: TRBV2
J gene: TRBJ1-2
D gene: NA
clone size: once
CDR3 DNA: TGTGCCAGCAGTGAAGGCGACTATGGCTACACCTTC
CDR3 protein: CASSEGDYGYTF

CDR3 length: 14
V gene: TRBV3-1/TRBV3-2
J gene: TRBJ1-1
D gene: NA
clone size: NA
CDR3 DNA: TGTGCCAGCAGCCAAGAAGTAGTCCACCCTGAAGCTTTCTTT
CDR3 protein: CASSQEVVHPEAFF

CDR3 length: 16
V gene: TRBV10-3
J gene: TRBJ2-1
D gene: TRBD2
clone size: once
CDR3 DNA: TGTGCCATCAGTGGAGGGACTAGCGGGACATACAATGAGCAGTTCTTC
CDR3 protein: CAISGGTSGTYNEQFF

CDR3 length: 15
V gene: TRBV3-1/TRBV3-2
J gene: TRBJ1-6
D gene: NA
clone size: once
CDR3 DNA: TGTGCCAGCAGCCAAGACCAGGGTTTCTATTCACCCCTCCACTTT
CDR3 protein: CASSQDQGFYSPLHF

CDR3 length: 15
V gene: TRBV7-9
J gene: TRBJ2-1
D gene: TRBD2
clone size: NA
CDR3 DNA: TGTGCCAGCAGCTTCTTTTCTAGCGGGAGCAATGAGCAGTTCTTC
CDR3 protein: CASSFFSSGSNEQFF

CDR3 length: 16
V gene: TRBV24-1
J gene: TRBJ2-3
D gene: NA
clone size: NA
CDR3 DNA: TGTGCCACCAGTGATTTTAAGGCAGGGGGCACAGATACGCAGTATTTT
CDR3 protein: CATSDFKAGGTDTQYF

CDR3 length: 16
V gene: TRBV10-3
J gene: TRBJ1-1
D gene: NA
clone size: NA
CDR3 DNA: TGTGCCATCAGTGATCGGAGTCAGGGAGGGAACACTGAAGCTTTCTTT
CDR3 protein: CAISDRSQGGNTEAFF

CDR3 length: 13
V gene: TRBV7-3
J gene: TRBJ1-1
D gene: NA
clone size: NA
CDR3 DNA: TGTGCCAGCAGCAAAACAGGGATCACTGAAGCTTTCTTT
CDR3 protein: CASSKTGITEAFF

CDR3 length: 15
V gene: TRBV4-1
J gene: TRBJ1-2
D gene: TRBD1
clone size: NA
CDR3 DNA: TGCGCCAGCAGCCGGCGACAGGGCCTCGACTATGGCTACACCTTC
CDR3 protein: CASSRRQGLDYGYTF

CDR3 length: 14
V gene: TRBV7-3
J gene: TRBJ1-2
D gene: NA
clone size: NA
CDR3 DNA: TGTGCCAGCAGCTCCTTGGCAGGTCCCTATGGCTACACCTTC
CDR3 protein: CASSSLAGPYGYTF

CDR3 length: 13
V gene: TRBV28
J gene: TRBJ1-2
D gene: TRBD1
clone size: NA
CDR3 DNA: TGTGCCAGCAGTCTCCAGGGGGCCTTGGGCTACACCTTC
CDR3 protein: CASSLQGALGYTF

CDR3 length: 14
V gene: TRBV7-9
J gene: TRBJ2-7
D gene: NA
clone size: once
CDR3 DNA: TGTGCCAGCAGCTTGGGGGCTGTCTCCTACGAGCAGTACTTC
CDR3 protein: CASSLGAVSYEQYF

CDR3 length: 15
V gene: TRBV3-1/TRBV3-2
J gene: TRBJ1-1
D gene: NA
clone size: NA
CDR3 DNA: TGTGCCAGCAGCCAGTCGCTGCAGGGGATCACTGAAGCTTTCTTT
CDR3 protein: CASSQSLQGITEAFF

CDR3 length: 13
V gene: TRBV5-1
J gene: TRBJ2-2
D gene: NA
clone size: once
CDR3 DNA: TGCGCCAGCAGCTGGGCCCTCGGCGGGGAGCTGTTTTTT
CDR3 protein: CASSWALGGELFF

CDR3 length: 13
V gene: TRBV12-3/TRBV12-4
J gene: TRBJ2-2
D gene: TRBD2
clone size: NA
CDR3 DNA: TGTGCCAGCAGACTACTAGCGGCCGGGGAGCTGTTTTTT
CDR3 protein: CASRLLAAGELFF

CDR3 length: 12
V gene: TRBV13
J gene: TRBJ1-1
D gene: NA
clone size: NA
CDR3 DNA: TGTGCCAGCTCCGGGGGTGACACTGAAGCTTTCTTT
CDR3 protein: CASSGGDTEAFF

CDR3 length: 12
V gene: TRBV10-3
J gene: TRBJ1-2
D gene: TRBD1
clone size: NA
CDR3 DNA: TGTGCCATCAGTGGTCAGGGGGGTGGCTACACCTTC
CDR3 protein: CAISGQGGGYTF

CDR3 length: 12
V gene: TRBV6-6
J gene: TRBJ1-5
D gene: NA
clone size: NA
CDR3 DNA: TGTGCCAGCACCAGGGGAAATCAGCCCCAGCATTTT
CDR3 protein: CASTRGNQPQHF

CDR3 length: 14
V gene: TRBV19
J gene: TRBJ2-2
D gene: NA
clone size: NA
CDR3 DNA: TGTGCCAGTAGTATTAACCGGTTGACCGGGGAGCTGTTTTTT
CDR3 protein: CASSINRLTGELFF

CDR3 length: 13
V gene: TRBV5-4
J gene: TRBJ1-1
D gene: NA
clone size: once
CDR3 DNA: TGTGCCAGCAGCCCGGCAACGGGCACTGAAGCTTTCTTT
CDR3 protein: CASSPATGTEAFF

CDR3 length: 15
V gene: TRBV2
J gene: TRBJ2-6
D gene: NA
clone size: NA
CDR3 DNA: TGTGCCAGCAGCTTAGACGACTTGAGGGCCAACGTCCTGACTTTC
CDR3 protein: CASSLDDLRANVLTF

CDR3 length: 17
V gene: TRBV7-8
J gene: TRBJ1-5
D gene: TRBD1
clone size: NA
CDR3 DNA: TGTGCCAGCAGCCCAGACAGGGGGACACGTAGCAATCAGCCCCAGCATTTT
CDR3 protein: CASSPDRGTRSNQPQHF

CDR3 length: 14
V gene: TRBV19
J gene: TRBJ1-6
D gene: NA
clone size: NA
CDR3 DNA: TGTGCCAGTAGTCCTACGGGAGGCCCGGTGATTATCCACTTT
CDR3 protein: CASSPTGGPVIIHF

CDR3 length: 15
V gene: TRBV5-4
J gene: TRBJ2-1
D gene: NA
clone size: NA
CDR3 DNA: TGTGCCAGCAGCTTGGATCCAGGGCTCTACAATGAGCAGTTCTTC
CDR3 protein: CASSLDPGLYNEQFF

CDR3 length: 14
V gene: TRBV3-1/TRBV3-2
J gene: TRBJ1-5
D gene: NA
clone size: NA
CDR3 DNA: TGTGCCAGCAGCCAAGCCGGGAACAATCAGCCCCAGCATTTT
CDR3 protein: CASSQAGNNQPQHF

CDR3 length: 15
V gene: TRBV28
J gene: TRBJ2-1
D gene: NA
clone size: once
CDR3 DNA: TGTGCCAGCAGTAGGGACTCCCCAACCTACAATGAGCAGTTCTTC
CDR3 protein: CASSRDSPTYNEQFF

CDR3 length: 14
V gene: TRBV10-3
J gene: TRBJ2-7
D gene: TRBD1
clone size: NA
CDR3 DNA: TGTGCCATCAGTGAATCCGGGACAGGAAACGAGCAGTACTTC
CDR3 protein: CAISESGTGNEQYF

CDR3 length: 15
V gene: TRBV4-1
J gene: TRBJ2-3
D gene: NA
clone size: NA
CDR3 DNA: TGCGCCAGCAGCCAATTAGGACTGGGCACAGATACGCAGTATTTT
CDR3 protein: CASSQLGLGTDTQYF

CDR3 length: 16
V gene: TRBV7-9
J gene: TRBJ2-1
D gene: TRBD1
clone size: once
CDR3 DNA: TGTGCCAGCAGCTTATGGACAGGGGTTGTTAGAAATGAGCAGTTCTTC
CDR3 protein: CASSLWTGVVRNEQFF

CDR3 length: 13
V gene: TRBV27
J gene: TRBJ1-2
D gene: TRBD1
clone size: few
CDR3 DNA: TGTGCCAGCAGCCGGGGACAGTCCTATGGCTACACCTTC
CDR3 protein: CASSRGQSYGYTF

CDR3 length: 15
V gene: TRBV19
J gene: TRBJ1-5
D gene: NA
clone size: NA
CDR3 DNA: TGTGCCAGTAGTATTTCCAGGGTCGGCAATCAGCCCCAGCATTTT
CDR3 protein: CASSISRVGNQPQHF

CDR3 length: 14
V gene: TRBV19
J gene: TRBJ1-6
D gene: NA
clone size: once
CDR3 DNA: TGTGCCAGTAGTATAGAGCTCAGGGCTTCACCCCTCCACTTT
CDR3 protein: CASSIELRASPLHF

CDR3 length: 15
V gene: TRBV18
J gene: TRBJ2-4
D gene: NA
clone size: NA
CDR3 DNA: TGTGCCAGCTCACCGAATCGGGGGACGATCAACATTCAGTACTTC
CDR3 protein: CASSPNRGTINIQYF

CDR3 length: 11
V gene: TRBV2
J gene: TRBJ2-5
D gene: NA
clone size: NA
CDR3 DNA: TGTGCCAGCGCCAGGCAAGAGACCCAGTACTTC
CDR3 protein: CASARQETQYF

CDR3 length: 16
V gene: TRBV5-4
J gene: TRBJ2-2
D gene: TRBD2
clone size: once
CDR3 DNA: TGTGCCAGCAGCTTAGCGGGGATTGCGAACACCGGGGAGCTGTTTTTT
CDR3 protein: CASSLAGIANTGELFF

CDR3 length: 17
V gene: TRBV27
J gene: TRBJ2-5
D gene: TRBD1
clone size: NA
CDR3 DNA: TGTGCCAGCAGTCTCCGAGGACAGGGTATCCCCCAAGAGACCCAGTACTTC
CDR3 protein: CASSLRGQGIPQETQYF

CDR3 length: 13
V gene: TRBV18
J gene: TRBJ2-3
D gene: NA
clone size: NA
CDR3 DNA: TGTGCCAGCCGGGACTCCAGCACAGATACGCAGTATTTT
CDR3 protein: CASRDSSTDTQYF

CDR3 length: 12
V gene: TRBV11-2
J gene: TRBJ1-1
D gene: NA
clone size: NA
CDR3 DNA: TGTGCCAGCAGCCCCCTTATTACTGAAGCTTTCTTT
CDR3 protein: CASSPLITEAFF

CDR3 length: 14
V gene: TRBV28
J gene: TRBJ1-5
D gene: TRBD1
clone size: NA
CDR3 DNA: TGTGCCAGCGTCGTGGGACAGGGGGGTCAGCCCCAGCATTTT
CDR3 protein: CASVVGQGGQPQHF

CDR3 length: 16
V gene: TRBV3-1/TRBV3-2
J gene: TRBJ1-1
D gene: NA
clone size: NA
CDR3 DNA: TGTGCCAGCAGCCAAGGAGGGGGGGGACTGAACACTGAAGCTTTCTTT
CDR3 protein: CASSQGGGGLNTEAFF

CDR3 length: 14
V gene: TRBV19
J gene: TRBJ2-1
D gene: NA
clone size: NA
CDR3 DNA: TGTGCCAGTAAGGCGTCAGGGGTGACTGATGAGCAGTTCTTC
CDR3 protein: CASKASGVTDEQFF

CDR3 length: 15
V gene: TRBV5-1
J gene: TRBJ2-1
D gene: TRBD2
clone size: once
CDR3 DNA: TGCGCCAGCAGCCTTAGCGGGGGGCCCTACAATGAGCAGTTCTTC
CDR3 protein: CASSLSGGPYNEQFF

CDR3 length: 14
V gene: TRBV4-1
J gene: TRBJ1-2
D gene: NA
clone size: NA
CDR3 DNA: TGCGCCAGCAGCCCAAAACCACAGGGCTATGGCTACACCTTC
CDR3 protein: CASSPKPQGYGYTF

CDR3 length: 12
V gene: TRBV28
J gene: TRBJ1-2
D gene: NA
clone size: NA
CDR3 DNA: TGTGCCAGCGCGGCAGGGGACTATGGCTACACCTTC
CDR3 protein: CASAAGDYGYTF